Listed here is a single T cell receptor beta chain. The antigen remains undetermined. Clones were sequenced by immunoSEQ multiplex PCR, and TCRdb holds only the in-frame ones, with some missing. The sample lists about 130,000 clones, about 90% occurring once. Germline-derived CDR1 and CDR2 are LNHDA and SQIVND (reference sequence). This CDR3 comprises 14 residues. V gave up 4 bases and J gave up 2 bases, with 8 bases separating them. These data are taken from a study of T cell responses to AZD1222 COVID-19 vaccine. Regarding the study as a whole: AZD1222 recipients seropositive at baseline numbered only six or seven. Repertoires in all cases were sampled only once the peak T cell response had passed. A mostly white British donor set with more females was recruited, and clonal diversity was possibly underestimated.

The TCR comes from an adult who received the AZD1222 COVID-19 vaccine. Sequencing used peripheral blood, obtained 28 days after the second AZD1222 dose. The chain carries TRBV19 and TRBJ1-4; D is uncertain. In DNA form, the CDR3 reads TGTGCCAGTAGTACGAGGTTTACTAATGAAAAACTGTTTTTT. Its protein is CASSTRFTNEKLFF.